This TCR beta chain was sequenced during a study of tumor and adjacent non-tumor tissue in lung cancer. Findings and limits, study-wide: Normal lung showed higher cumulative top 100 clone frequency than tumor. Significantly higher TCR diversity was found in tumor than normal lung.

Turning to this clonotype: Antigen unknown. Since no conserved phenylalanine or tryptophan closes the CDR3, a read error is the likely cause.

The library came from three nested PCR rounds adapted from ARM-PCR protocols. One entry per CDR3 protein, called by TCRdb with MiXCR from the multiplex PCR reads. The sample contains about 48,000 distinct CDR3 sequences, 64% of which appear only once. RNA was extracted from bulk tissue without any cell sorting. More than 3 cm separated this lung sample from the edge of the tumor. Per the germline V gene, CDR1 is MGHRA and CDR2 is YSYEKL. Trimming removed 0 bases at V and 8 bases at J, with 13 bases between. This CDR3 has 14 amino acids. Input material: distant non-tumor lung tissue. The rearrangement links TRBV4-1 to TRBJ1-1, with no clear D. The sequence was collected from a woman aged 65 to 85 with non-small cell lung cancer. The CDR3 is CASSQEWTELEAFI. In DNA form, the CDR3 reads TGCGCCAGCAGCCAAGAATGGACGGAGTTGGAAGCTTTCATT.